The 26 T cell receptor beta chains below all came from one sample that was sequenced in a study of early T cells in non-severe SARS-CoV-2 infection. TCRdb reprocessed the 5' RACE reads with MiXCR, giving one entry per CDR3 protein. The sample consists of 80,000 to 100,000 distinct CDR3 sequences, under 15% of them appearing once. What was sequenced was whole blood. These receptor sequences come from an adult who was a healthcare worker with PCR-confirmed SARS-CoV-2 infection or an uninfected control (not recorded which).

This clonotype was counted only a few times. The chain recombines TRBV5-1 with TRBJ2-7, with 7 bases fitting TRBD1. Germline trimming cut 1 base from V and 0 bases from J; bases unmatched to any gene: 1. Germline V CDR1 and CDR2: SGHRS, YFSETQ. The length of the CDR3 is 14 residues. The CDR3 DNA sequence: TGCGCCAGCAGCTTGCGGGACAGCTCCTACGAGCAGTACTTC. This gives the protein CASSLRDSSYEQYF.

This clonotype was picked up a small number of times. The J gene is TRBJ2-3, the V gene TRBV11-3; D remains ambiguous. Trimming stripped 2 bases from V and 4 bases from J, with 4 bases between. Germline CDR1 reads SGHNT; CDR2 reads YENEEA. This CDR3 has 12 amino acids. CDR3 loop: CASSLRADTQYF. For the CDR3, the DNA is TGTGCCAGCAGCTTAAGGGCAGATACGCAGTATTTT.

For the CDR3, the DNA is TGTGCCAGCAGCTTGTGGTCAACGCCGAACACTGAAGCTTTCTTT. Translated, it gives CASSLWSTPNTEAFF. J is TRBJ1-1 and V is TRBV5-4; D remains ambiguous. CDR1 is SGHNT and CDR2 is YYREEE in the germline V gene (reference sequence). This CDR3 contains 15 residues. Trimming took off 1 base at V and 1 base at J, with 11 bases between the two ends. The full variable domain, rest sourced from reference TRBV5-4 and TRBJ1-1, is ETGVTQSPTHLIKTRGQQVTLRCSSQSGHNTVSWYQQALGQGPQFIFQYYREEENGRGNFPPRFSGLQFPNYSSELNVNALELDDSALYLCASSLWSTPNTEAFFGQGTRLTVV.

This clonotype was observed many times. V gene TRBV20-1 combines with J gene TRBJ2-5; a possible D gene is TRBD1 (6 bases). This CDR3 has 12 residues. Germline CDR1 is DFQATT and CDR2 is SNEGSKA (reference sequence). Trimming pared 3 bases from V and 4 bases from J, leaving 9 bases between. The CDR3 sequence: CSASPRGETQYF. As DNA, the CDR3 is TGCAGTGCTAGCCCCAGGGGAGAGACCCAGTACTTC.

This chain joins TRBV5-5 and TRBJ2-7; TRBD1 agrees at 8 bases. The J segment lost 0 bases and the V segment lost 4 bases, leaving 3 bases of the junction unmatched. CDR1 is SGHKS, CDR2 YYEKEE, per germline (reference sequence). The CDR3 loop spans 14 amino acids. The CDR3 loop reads CASSPQGDSYEQYF. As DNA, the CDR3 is TGTGCCAGCAGCCCACAGGGGGACTCCTACGAGCAGTACTTC.

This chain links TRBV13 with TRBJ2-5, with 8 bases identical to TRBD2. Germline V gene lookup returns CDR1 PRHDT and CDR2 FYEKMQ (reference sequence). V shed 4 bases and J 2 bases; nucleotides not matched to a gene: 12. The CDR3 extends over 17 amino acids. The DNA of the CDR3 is TGTGCCAGCAGCTGGGGTAGCGGGAACGTTTCTCAAGAGACCCAGTACTTC. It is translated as CASSWGSGNVSQETQYF.

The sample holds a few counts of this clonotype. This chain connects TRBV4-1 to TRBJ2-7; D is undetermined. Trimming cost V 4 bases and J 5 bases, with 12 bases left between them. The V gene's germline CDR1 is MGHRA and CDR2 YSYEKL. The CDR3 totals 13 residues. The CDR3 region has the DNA TGCGCCAGCAGCCGCGGCTCACAGAACGAGCAGTACTTC. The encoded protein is CASSRGSQNEQYF.

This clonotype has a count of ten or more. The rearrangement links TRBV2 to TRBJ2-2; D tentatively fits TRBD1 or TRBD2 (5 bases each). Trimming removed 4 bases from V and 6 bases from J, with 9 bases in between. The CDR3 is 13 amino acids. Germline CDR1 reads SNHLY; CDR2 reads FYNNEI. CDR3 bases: TGTGCCAGCAGTGGGGGGTCTTCCGGGGAGCTGTTTTTT. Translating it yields CASSGGSSGELFF.

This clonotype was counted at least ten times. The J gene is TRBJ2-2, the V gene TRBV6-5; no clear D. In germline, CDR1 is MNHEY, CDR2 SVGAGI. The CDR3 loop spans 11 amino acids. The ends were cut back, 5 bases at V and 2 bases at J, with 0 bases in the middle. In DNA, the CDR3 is TGTGCCAGCAGTAACACCGGGGAGCTGTTTTTT. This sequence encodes CASSNTGELFF.

The chain's CDR3 is CSAIRGRGNQPQHF. The CDR3 DNA reads as TGCAGTGCTATCAGGGGGCGAGGCAATCAGCCCCAGCATTTT. The chain carries TRBV20-1 and TRBJ1-5; 8 nucleotides match TRBD1. This CDR3 has 14 amino acids. The trim removed 4 bases at V and 2 bases at J, leaving 4 bases unmatched. Germline V gene data show CDR1 as DFQATT and CDR2 as SNEGSKA (reference sequence).

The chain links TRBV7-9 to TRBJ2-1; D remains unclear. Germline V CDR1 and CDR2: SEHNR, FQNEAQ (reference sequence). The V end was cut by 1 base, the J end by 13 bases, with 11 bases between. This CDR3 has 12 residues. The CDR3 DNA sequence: TGTGCCAGCAGCTTAGAACTCAGTCGTCAGTTCTTC. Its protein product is CASSLELSRQFF.

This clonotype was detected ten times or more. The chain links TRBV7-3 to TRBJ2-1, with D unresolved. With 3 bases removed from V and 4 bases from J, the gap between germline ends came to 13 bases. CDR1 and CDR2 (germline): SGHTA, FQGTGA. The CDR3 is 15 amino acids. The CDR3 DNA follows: TGTGCCAGCAGCTTGAATCCCGGGCCGTACAATGAGCAGTTCTTC. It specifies CASSLNPGPYNEQFF.

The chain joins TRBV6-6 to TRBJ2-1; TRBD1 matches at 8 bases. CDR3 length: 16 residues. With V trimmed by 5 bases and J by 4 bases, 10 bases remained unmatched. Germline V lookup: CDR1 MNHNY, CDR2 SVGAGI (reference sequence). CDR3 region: CASSIDIGTGYNEQFF. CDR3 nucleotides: TGTGCCAGCAGTATCGATATAGGGACAGGTTACAATGAGCAGTTCTTC.

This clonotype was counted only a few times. The CDR3 region is CASTMDRYNEQFF. The CDR3 DNA sequence: TGTGCCAGCACAATGGACAGATACAATGAGCAGTTCTTC. This rearrangement joins TRBV2 to TRBJ2-1; D may be TRBD1 (6 bases). V shed 7 bases and J shed 4 bases, with 11 bases lying between them. CDR3 length equals 13 residues. Germline V CDR1 and CDR2: SNHLY, FYNNEI. Full variable domain (remainder filled in from reference TRBV2 and TRBJ2-1): EPEVTQTPSHQVTQMGQEVILRCVPISNHLYFYWYRQILGQKVEFLVSFYNNEISEKSEIFDDQFSVERPDGSNFTLKIRSTKLEDSAMYFCASTMDRYNEQFFGPGTRLTVL.

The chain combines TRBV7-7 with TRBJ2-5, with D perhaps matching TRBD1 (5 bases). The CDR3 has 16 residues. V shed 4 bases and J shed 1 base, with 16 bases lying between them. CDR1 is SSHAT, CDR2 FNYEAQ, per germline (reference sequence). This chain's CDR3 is CASSSDLGQLQETQYF. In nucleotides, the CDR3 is TGTGCCAGCAGCTCCGACCTAGGACAACTCCAAGAGACCCAGTACTTC.

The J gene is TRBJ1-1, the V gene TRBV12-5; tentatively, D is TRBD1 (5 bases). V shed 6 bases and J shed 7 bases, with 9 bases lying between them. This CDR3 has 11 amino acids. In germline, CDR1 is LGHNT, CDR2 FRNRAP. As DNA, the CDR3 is TGTGCTAGTGGGGTGGGACGTGAAGCTTTCTTT. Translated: CASGVGREAFF.

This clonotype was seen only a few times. CDR3 amino acids: CASRSGDGGHEQYF. In DNA, the CDR3 is TGTGCCAGCAGATCGGGGGATGGCGGCCACGAGCAGTACTTC. This chain links TRBV11-2 with TRBJ2-7, with D tentatively TRBD2 (6 bases). V gave up 6 bases and J gave up 5 bases, with 17 bases separating them. Germline V gene data show CDR1 as SGHAT and CDR2 as FQNNGV. This CDR3 contains 14 residues. Looking up the rest from reference TRBV11-2 and TRBJ2-7 gives the full variable domain: EAGVAQSPRYKIIEKRQSVAFWCNPISGHATLYWYQQILGQGPKLLIQFQNNGVVDDSQLPKDRFSAERLKGVDSTLKIQPAKLEDSAVYLCASRSGDGGHEQYFGPGTRLTVT.

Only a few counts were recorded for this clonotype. In DNA form, the CDR3 reads TGTGCCAGCAGCTTCAGGTTCCAGAAGACCCAGTACTTC. It encodes CASSFRFQKTQYF. This rearrangement joins TRBV7-7 to TRBJ2-5; D remains ambiguous. The V and J ends lost 3 bases and 6 bases respectively, with 11 bases between them. The length of the CDR3 is 13 residues. Germline CDR1 reads SSHAT; CDR2 reads FNYEAQ (reference sequence).

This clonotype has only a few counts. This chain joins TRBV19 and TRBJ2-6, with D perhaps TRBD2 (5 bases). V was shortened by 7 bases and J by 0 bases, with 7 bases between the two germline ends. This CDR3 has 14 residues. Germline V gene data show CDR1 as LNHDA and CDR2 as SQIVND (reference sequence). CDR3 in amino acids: CASTRVSGANVLTF. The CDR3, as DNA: TGTGCCAGTACGAGGGTCTCTGGGGCCAACGTCCTGACTTTC.

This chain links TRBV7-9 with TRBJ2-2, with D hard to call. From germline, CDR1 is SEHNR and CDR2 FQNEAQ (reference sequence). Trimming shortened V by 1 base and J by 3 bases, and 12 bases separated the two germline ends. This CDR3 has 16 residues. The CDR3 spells CASSLGRWLDTGELFF. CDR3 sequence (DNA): TGTGCCAGCAGCTTAGGTCGGTGGCTGGACACCGGGGAGCTGTTTTTT.

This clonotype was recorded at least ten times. Here the CDR3 reads CASSQDPLQVFTEAFF. The CDR3 DNA sequence: TGCGCCAGCAGCCAAGACCCGTTACAGGTTTTCACTGAAGCTTTCTTT. This chain uses TRBV4-1 with TRBJ1-1, with D perhaps TRBD1 (5 bases). The CDR3 sequence is 16 residues long. V shed 0 bases and J shed 4 bases, with 15 bases lying between them. Germline CDR1 and CDR2: MGHRA and YSYEKL.

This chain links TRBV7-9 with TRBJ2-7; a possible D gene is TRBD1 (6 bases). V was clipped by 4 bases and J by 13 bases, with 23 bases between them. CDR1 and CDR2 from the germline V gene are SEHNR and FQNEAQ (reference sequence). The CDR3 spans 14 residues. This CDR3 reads CASSSSVLSDSGYF. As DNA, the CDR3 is TGTGCCAGCAGCTCGTCGGTTTTGTCGGACAGTGGATACTTC. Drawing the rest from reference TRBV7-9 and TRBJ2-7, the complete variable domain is DTGVSQNPRHKITKRGQNVTFRCDPISEHNRLYWYRQTLGQGPEFLTYFQNEAQLEKSRLLSDRFSAERPKGSFSTLEIQRTEQGDSAMYLCASSSSVLSDSGYFGPGTRLTVT.

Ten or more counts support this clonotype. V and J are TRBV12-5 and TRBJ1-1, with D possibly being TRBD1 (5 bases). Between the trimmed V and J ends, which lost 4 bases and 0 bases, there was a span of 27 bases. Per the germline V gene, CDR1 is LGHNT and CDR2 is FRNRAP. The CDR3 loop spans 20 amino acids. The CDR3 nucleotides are TGTGCTAGTGGTTCCCACAGATTCCGGCGACAGAATTTCGTGAACACTGAAGCTTTCTTT. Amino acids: CASGSHRFRRQNFVNTEAFF.

The DNA of the CDR3 is TGTGCCAGCAGCCCACCAGGGTACAATTCACCCCTCCACTTT. This codes for CASSPPGYNSPLHF. The rearrangement uses TRBV11-2 and TRBJ1-6, with a possible D match to TRBD1 (5 bases). CDR1 is SGHAT and CDR2 is FQNNGV in the germline V gene. V lost 5 bases and J lost 7, with 12 bases in between. CDR3 size: 14 residues.

CDR3 sequence reads: CASSLQGRQPQHF. CDR3 nucleotides: TGTGCCAGCAGCCTACAGGGTCGGCAGCCCCAGCATTTT. This sequence joins TRBV28 and TRBJ1-5, with D perhaps matching TRBD1 (6 bases). The length of the CDR3 is 13 residues. Germline-derived CDR1 and CDR2 are MDHEN and SYDVKM. V was pared by 6 bases and J by 7 bases, with 13 bases between.

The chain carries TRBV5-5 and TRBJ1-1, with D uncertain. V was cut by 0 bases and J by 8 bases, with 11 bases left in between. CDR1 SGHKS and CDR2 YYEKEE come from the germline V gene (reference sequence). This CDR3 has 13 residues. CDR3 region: CASSLGQVSEAFF. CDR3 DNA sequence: TGTGCCAGCAGCTTGGGGCAGGTGTCGGAAGCTTTCTTT.